This TCR beta chain originates from a study of tumor and adjacent non-tumor tissue in lung cancer (dated by TCRdb to about 2018). Regarding the research as a whole: By cancer type, the cohort comprised 11 to 12 adenocarcinoma patients, 2 squamous cell carcinoma patients and 1 small cell lung cancer patient. The roughly 15 patients were aged 31 to 76 years, included ten or so men and 5 women, and had TNM stage I to III disease. A total of approximately 120,000,000 productive TCRbeta reads were generated by sequencing, corresponding to an average of approximately 4.3 million reads per sample. The study compared bulk TCRbeta repertoires between lung tumor tissue and matched distant non-tumor lung tissue from over twelve lung cancer patients. For each patient, one tumor sample and one normal lung sample were taken, giving under 35 paired specimens that underwent TCRbeta CDR3 sequencing.

General conclusions and limits of the study: With only about 16 patients in the cohort, the authors noted that larger samples and more detailed clinical data are needed. The sequencing platform is not named in the methods, and unique molecular identifiers are not mentioned. TCR diversity (inverse Simpson) was significantly higher in tumor than in normal lung tissue (approximately 440 vs 150, P = 0.0075, Mann-Whitney U test). TCR diversity was significantly higher in younger patients, and higher tumor TCR diversity was associated with shorter overall and disease-free survival. Peripheral blood was not sequenced, so blood TCRbeta repertoires in these lung cancer patients were not examined. A significantly larger cumulative share of the repertoire was made up by the top 100 clones in normal lung than in tumor tissue.

The method was multiplex PCR. For sequencing, an Illumina HiSeq 2500 was employed. TCRbeta libraries were built by three rounds of nested PCR using primers (Table S4), following protocols modified from ARM-PCR. Before sequencing, PCR products of 200-500 bp were excised from the gel and purified with the QIAquick gel extraction kit. In the source study's methods: Reads were cleaned using Trimmomatic, were merged into complete CDR3 sequences using FLASH, and were assigned to V(D)J germline segments using MiTCR. VDJtools was used to compute clonal diversity as the inverse Simpson's index. A read counted as productive if the sequence was in-frame and lacked a premature stop codon. TCRdb trimmed the raw reads at Q25, called clones with MiXCR and kept productive beta chains. One record per CDR3 amino acid sequence lists the most common genes and DNA. The V and J calls were not made by the authors but by TCRdb's processing. The table for this sample lists about 60,000 distinct CDR3 sequences; roughly 60% of them were counted only once. The ten largest clones take up under 35% of the sample.

Via the germline V gene (reference sequence), CDR1 is MNHNY and CDR2 SVGAGI. The CDR3 numbers 16 residues from cysteine through phenylalanine. The sequence is cut down to CDR3 DNA, 48 bases in frame from base 1. RNA was isolated from bulk unsorted tissue, and RNA quality was assessed with a NanoDrop ND-1000 and an Agilent 2100. The normal lung samples consisted of distant non-tumor tissue collected more than 3 cm from the tumor edge. Donors were newly diagnosed lung cancer patients admitted for thoracic surgery in China between August and November 2014, without prior chemotherapy. Anyone who had undergone radiotherapy or chemotherapy before, or who had another cancer at the same time, was left out of the study. Pieces of surgical tissue measuring 1-2 cm3 were kept in RNAlater solution and held at -80 degrees C until needed. Details on this clonotype: No antigen is known for it. Possible read error: a much larger clone is one base away.

Sequencing used distant non-tumor lung tissue. This clonotype originated in a man between 65 and 85 years old with non-small cell lung cancer. Recombination joined TRBV6-6 with TRBJ2-7; 7 bases in between match TRBD2. The CDR3 is CVSSISPPSGSTMLYF. Here is the DNA: TGTGTCAGCAGTATCAGCCCGCCTAGCGGATCTACGATGCTGTACTTC.